This T cell receptor (beta chain) was profiled in a study of cytomegalovirus exposure and HLA in healthy donors. The CDR3 runs to 14 residues. Germline CDR1 is SEHNR and CDR2 is FQNEAQ (reference sequence). Trimming took off 5 bases at V and 5 bases at J, with 13 bases between the two ends. This clone was picked up one time. Its target is unknown. Sequencing used immunoSEQ multiplex PCR; TCRdb keeps in-frame clones, though not all of them. Found here are around 130,000 clones, roughly 90% of them singletons; the top ten hold 3% to 4%. General study findings and limits: Confirmation in vitro established that a few CMV-associated chains were specific for CMV antigens.

V gene TRBV7-9 combines with J gene TRBJ2-1; D gene uncertain. The sample consisted of PBMCs. This receptor was obtained from a man in his thirties or forties in good health and CMV-seronegative. CDR3 sequence: CASSTYGGDNEQFF. The DNA of the CDR3 is TGTGCCAGCAGCACCTACGGCGGCGACAATGAGCAGTTCTTC.